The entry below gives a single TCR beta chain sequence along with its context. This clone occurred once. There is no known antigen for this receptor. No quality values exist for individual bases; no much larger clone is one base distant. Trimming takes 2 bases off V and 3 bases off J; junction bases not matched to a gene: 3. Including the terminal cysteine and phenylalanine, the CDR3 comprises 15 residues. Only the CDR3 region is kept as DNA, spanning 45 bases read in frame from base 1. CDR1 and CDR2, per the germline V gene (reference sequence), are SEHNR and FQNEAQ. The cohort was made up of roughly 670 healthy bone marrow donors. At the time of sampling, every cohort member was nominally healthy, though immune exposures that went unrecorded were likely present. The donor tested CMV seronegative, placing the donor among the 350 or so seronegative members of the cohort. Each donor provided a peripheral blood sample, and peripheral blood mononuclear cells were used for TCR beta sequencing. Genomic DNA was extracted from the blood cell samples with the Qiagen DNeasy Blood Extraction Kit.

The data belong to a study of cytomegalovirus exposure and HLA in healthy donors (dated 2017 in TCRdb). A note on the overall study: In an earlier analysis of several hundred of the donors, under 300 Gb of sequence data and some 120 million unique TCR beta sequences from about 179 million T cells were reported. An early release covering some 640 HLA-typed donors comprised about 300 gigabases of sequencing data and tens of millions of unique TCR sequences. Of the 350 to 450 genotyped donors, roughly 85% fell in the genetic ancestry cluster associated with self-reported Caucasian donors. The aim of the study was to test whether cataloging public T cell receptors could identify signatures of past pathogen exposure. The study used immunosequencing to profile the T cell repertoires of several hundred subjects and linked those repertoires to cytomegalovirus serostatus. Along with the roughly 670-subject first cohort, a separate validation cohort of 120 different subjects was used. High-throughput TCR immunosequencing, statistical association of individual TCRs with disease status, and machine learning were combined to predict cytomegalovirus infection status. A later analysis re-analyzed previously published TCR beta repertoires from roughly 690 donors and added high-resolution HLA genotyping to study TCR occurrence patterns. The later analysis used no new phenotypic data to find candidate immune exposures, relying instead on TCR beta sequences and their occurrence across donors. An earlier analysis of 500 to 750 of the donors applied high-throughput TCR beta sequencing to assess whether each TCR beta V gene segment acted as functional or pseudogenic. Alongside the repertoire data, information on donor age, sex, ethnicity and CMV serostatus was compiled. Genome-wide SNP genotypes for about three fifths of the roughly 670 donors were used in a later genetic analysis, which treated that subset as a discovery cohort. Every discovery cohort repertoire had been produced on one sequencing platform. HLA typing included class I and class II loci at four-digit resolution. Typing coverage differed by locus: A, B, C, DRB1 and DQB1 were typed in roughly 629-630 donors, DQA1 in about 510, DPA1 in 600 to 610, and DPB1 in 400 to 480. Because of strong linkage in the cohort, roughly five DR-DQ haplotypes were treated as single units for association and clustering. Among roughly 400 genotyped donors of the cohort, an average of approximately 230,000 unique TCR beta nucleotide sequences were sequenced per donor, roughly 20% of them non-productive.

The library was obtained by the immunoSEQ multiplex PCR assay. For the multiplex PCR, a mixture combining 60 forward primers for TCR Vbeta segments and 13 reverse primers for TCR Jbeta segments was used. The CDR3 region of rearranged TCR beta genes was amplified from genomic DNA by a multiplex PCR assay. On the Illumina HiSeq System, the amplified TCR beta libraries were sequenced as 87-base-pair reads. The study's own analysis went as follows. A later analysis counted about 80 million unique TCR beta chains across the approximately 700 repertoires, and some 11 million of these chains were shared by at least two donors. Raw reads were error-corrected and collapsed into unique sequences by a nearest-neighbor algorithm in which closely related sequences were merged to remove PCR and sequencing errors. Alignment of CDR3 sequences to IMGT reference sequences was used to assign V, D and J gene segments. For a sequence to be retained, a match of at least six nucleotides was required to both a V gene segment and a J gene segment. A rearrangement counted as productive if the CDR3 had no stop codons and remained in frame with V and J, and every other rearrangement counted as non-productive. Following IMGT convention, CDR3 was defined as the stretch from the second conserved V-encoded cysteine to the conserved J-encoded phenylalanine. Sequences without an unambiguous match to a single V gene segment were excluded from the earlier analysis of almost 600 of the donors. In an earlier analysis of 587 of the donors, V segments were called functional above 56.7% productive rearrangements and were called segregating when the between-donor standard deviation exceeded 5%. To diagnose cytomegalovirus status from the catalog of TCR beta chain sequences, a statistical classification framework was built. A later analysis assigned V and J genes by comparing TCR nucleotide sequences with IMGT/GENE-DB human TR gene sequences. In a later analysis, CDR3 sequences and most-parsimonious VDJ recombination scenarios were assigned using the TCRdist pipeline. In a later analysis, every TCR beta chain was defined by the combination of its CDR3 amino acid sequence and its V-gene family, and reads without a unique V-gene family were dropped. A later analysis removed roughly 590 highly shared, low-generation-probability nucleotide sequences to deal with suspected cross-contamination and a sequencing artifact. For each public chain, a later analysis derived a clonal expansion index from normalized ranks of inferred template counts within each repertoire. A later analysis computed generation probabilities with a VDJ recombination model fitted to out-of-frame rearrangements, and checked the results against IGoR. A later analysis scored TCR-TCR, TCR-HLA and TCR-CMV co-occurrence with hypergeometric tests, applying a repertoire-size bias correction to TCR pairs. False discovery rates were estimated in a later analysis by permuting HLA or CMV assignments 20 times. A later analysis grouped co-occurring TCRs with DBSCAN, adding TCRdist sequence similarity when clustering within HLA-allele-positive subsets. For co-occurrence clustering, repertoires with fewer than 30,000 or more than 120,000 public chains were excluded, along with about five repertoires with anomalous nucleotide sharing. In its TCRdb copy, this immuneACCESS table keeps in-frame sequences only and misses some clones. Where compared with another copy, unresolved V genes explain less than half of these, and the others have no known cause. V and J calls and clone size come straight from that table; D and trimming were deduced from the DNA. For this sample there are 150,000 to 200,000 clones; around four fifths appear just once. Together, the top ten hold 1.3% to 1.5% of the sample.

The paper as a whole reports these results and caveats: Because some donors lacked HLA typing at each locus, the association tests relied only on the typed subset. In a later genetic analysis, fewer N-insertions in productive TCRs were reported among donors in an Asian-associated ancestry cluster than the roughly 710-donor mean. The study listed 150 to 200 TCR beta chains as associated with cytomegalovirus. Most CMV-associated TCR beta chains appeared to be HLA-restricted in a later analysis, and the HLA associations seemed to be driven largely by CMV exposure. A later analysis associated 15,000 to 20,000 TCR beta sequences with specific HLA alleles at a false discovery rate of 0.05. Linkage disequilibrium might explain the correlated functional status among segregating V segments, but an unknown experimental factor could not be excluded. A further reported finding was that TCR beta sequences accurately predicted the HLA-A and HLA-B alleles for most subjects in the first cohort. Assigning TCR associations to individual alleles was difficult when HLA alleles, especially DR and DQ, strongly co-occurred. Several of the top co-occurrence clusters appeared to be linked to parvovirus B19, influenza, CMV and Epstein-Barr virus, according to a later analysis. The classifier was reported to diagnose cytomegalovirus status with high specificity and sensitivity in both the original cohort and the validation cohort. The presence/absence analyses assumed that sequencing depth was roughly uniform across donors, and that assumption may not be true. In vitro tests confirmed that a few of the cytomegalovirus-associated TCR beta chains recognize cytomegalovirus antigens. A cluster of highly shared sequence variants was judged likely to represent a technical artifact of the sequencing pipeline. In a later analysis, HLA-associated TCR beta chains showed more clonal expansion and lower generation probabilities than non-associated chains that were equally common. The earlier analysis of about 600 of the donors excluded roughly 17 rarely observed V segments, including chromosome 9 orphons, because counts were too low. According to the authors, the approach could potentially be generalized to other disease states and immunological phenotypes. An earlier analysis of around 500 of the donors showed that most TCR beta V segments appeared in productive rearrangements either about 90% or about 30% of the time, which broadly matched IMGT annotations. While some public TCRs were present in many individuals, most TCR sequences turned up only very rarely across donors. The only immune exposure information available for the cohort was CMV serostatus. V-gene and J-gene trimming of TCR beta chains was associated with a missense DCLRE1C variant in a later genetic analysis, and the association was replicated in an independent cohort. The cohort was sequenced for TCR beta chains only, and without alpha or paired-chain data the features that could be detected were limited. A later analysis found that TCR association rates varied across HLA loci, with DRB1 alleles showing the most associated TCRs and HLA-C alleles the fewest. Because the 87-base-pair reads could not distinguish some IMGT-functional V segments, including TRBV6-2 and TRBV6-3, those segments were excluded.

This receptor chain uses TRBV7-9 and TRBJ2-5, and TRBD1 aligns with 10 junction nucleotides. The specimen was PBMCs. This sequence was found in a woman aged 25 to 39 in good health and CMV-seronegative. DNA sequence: TGTGCCAGCAGCTTACCTGGGACAGGGGAAGAGACCCAGTACTTC. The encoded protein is CASSLPGTGEETQYF.